The count of the clone carrying this T cell receptor beta chain is one. The target antigen is unknown. This specimen comes from a study of CD8+ T cells in alopecia areata. Study overall: Tofacitinib administration to treated patients was oral, at 5 to 10 mg twice daily.

Sampling of alopecia areata patients yielded lesional scalp punch biopsies as well as peripheral blood. CDR3 length: 20 amino acids. Trimming at V came to 3 bases and at J to 4 bases, leaving 13 bases not matched to a gene. The germline gives CDR1 KGHSH, CDR2 LQKENI. Study observations and caveats: More clonal than normal scalp was lesional scalp, particularly alopecia totalis/universalis.

Following extraction, RNA underwent reverse transcription to cDNA, which served as the sequencing template. Clones were sequenced by immunoSEQ multiplex PCR, and TCRdb holds only the in-frame ones, with some missing. The table shows around 100,000 clones, with around 45% occurring only once. The TCR comes from a human donor with alopecia areata. Material for sequencing was CD4+ T cells sorted from blood. The chain links TRBV18 to TRBJ2-1; 15 bases match TRBD2. The CDR3 spells CASSPAGLAGGMELYNEQFF. The CDR3 DNA follows: TGTGCCAGCTCACCGGCCGGACTAGCGGGGGGGATGGAACTTTACAATGAGCAGTTCTTC.